This T cell receptor (beta chain) was found in a study of shared clonotypes between healthy human individuals. Whole-study findings and limits: Naive CD4 clonotypes were shared across a handful of donors at 4% to 5%. Naive subsets generally exceeded memory subsets in estimated richness.

This clone occurred a few times. Antigen unknown. Here immunoSEQ multiplex PCR was the method, and the copy in TCRdb shows in-frame clones only, minus some. In the table there are roughly 86,000 clones, roughly three quarters of which are singletons. Sequencing was carried out using memory CD8+ T cells sorted from blood. The subset here: CD45RO+ cells pooled with CCR7-negative TemRA cells. The TCR sequence derives from a young man in good health.

The CDR3 bases are TGTGCTAGTTCCTACTTAGCGGGAGGGGCGGAGACCCAGTACTTC. This encodes CASSYLAGGAETQYF. The genes are TRBV12-5 and TRBJ2-5; 11 bases are a match to TRBD2. The germline gives CDR1 LGHNT, CDR2 FRNRAP. V lost 8 bases to trimming and J lost 5 bases; unmatched junction nucleotides: 10. This CDR3 has 15 amino acids.